A selection of T cell receptor beta chains follows, all from one sample in a study of a mutant IDH1 vaccine in newly diagnosed glioma. Their antigen targets remain unknown. Clones were read by immunoSEQ multiplex PCR, and TCRdb kept only the in-frame ones, dropping some. The sample has tens of thousands of clones; over 70% are singletons. Specimen: PBMCs, collected from a glioma patient whose treatment included an IDH1 peptide vaccine. These receptors were obtained from a man aged 18 to 30 with glioma. The CDR3 runs from the conserved cysteine through the conserved F or W. Fields, in order: J gene, clone size, V gene, D gene, CDR3 protein, CDR3 DNA. The D gene is left open where the match is weak. Clone size is given for some rows only: seen once, a few or many times, or a class if the clone is expanded.

TRBJ1-2	.	TRBV5-8	TRBD1	CASSLGSLGGTSNYGYTF	TGTGCCAGCAGCTTGGGCTCCTTAGGGGGCACTTCTAACTATGGCTACACCTTC
TRBJ1-1	.	TRBV2	.	CASSAQGGNTEAFF	TGTGCCAGCAGCGCGCAGGGTGGGAACACTGAAGCTTTCTTT
TRBJ1-1	few	TRBV6-5	.	CASSPPRMNTEAFF	TGTGCCAGCAGTCCCCCCCGCATGAACACTGAAGCTTTCTTT
TRBJ1-1	.	TRBV27	TRBD1	CASSFTGDLTEAFF	TGTGCCAGCAGTTTTACAGGGGACCTCACTGAAGCTTTCTTT
TRBJ1-1	.	TRBV9	.	CASSAGLDGTEAFF	TGTGCCAGCAGCGCCGGGTTGGATGGAACTGAAGCTTTCTTT
TRBJ1-5	.	TRBV6-1	.	CASSEHRPQHF	TGTGCCAGCAGTGAGCACCGCCCCCAGCATTTT
TRBJ1-3	.	TRBV7-8	.	CASSLTGFSGNTIYF	TGTGCCAGCAGCCTCACAGGCTTCTCTGGAAACACCATATATTTT
TRBJ1-2	.	TRBV5-5	TRBD1	CASSRDRDYGYTF	TGTGCCAGCAGCCGAGACAGGGACTATGGCTACACCTTC
TRBJ2-7	.	TRBV7-6	TRBD1	CASSNRQGKGYYEQYF	TGTGCCAGCAGCAACCGACAGGGAAAAGGCTACTACGAGCAGTACTTC
TRBJ2-1	.	TRBV9	.	CASSVVGSSHEQFF	TGTGCCAGCAGCGTAGTCGGGAGTAGCCATGAGCAGTTCTTC
TRBJ1-2	.	TRBV5-1	.	CASKLGGNYGYTF	TGCGCCAGCAAATTAGGCGGGAACTATGGCTACACCTTC
TRBJ2-7	.	TRBV7-2	TRBD1	CASSYGTGILYEQYF	TGTGCCAGCAGCTACGGGACAGGGATTCTCTACGAGCAGTACTTC
TRBJ2-3	.	TRBV6-4	.	CASSDGGAGTDTQYF	TGTGCCAGCAGTGATGGTGGGGCGGGCACAGATACGCAGTATTTT
TRBJ2-3	.	TRBV5-4	.	CASSGGRGSGSDTQYF	TGTGCCAGCAGCGGGGGGCGGGGATCAGGGTCGGATACGCAGTATTTT
TRBJ2-2	few	TRBV5-1	.	CASSLNSHLRNTGELFF	TGCGCCAGCAGCTTGAACAGTCACCTCCGTAACACCGGGGAGCTGTTTTTT
TRBJ2-5	.	TRBV7-9	.	CASSSSVDRENLQETQYF	TGTGCCAGCAGCTCCTCTGTAGACCGGGAAAACCTCCAAGAGACCCAGTACTTC
TRBJ1-1	.	TRBV4-3	.	CASSQDWGTEAFF	TGCGCCAGCAGCCAAGATTGGGGAACTGAAGCTTTCTTT
TRBJ1-2	.	TRBV6-5	.	CASSRTGGYGYTF	TGTGCCAGCAGCCGAACTGGGGGCTATGGCTACACCTTC
TRBJ1-3	.	TRBV13	.	CASRDLRKGGNTIYF	TGTGCCAGCAGAGACTTGAGGAAGGGTGGAAACACCATATATTTT
TRBJ1-5	.	TRBV7-2	.	CASSFPGSNQPQHF	TGTGCCAGCAGCTTCCCGGGAAGCAATCAGCCCCAGCATTTT
TRBJ1-5	.	TRBV30	TRBD1	CAWSGGQGRDQPQHF	TGTGCCTGGAGTGGGGGACAGGGCAGGGATCAGCCCCAGCATTTT
TRBJ1-5	.	TRBV30	.	CAWSVPRGMGNQPQHF	TGTGCCTGGAGTGTACCCAGGGGTATGGGCAATCAGCCCCAGCATTTT
TRBJ2-3	.	TRBV5-1	.	CASSSSGLGTDTQYF	TGCGCCAGCAGCTCTTCAGGGTTGGGCACAGATACGCAGTATTTT
TRBJ2-2	.	TRBV18	.	CASSPPEGTGELFF	TGTGCCAGCTCACCACCGGAGGGGACCGGGGAGCTGTTTTTT
TRBJ2-1	.	TRBV4-2	TRBD1	CASSLRDRDNEQFF	TGTGCCAGCAGCCTCCGGGACAGGGACAATGAGCAGTTCTTC
TRBJ1-3	.	TRBV2	.	CASRIGGNTIYF	TGTGCCAGCAGAATCGGCGGGAACACCATATATTTT
TRBJ2-1	.	TRBV5-1	.	CASSSTRQYNEQFF	TGCGCCAGCAGCTCTACTAGACAGTACAATGAGCAGTTCTTC
TRBJ2-7	.	TRBV5-1	.	CASSSRDPSYEQYF	TGCGCCAGCAGCTCCCGGGACCCTTCCTACGAGCAGTACTTC
TRBJ1-5	.	TRBV6-1	.	CASSERGTNQPQHF	TGTGCCAGCAGTGAAAGGGGGACTAATCAGCCCCAGCATTTT
TRBJ2-3	.	TRBV7-9	TRBD1	CASSLASGQGAGDTQYF	TGTGCCAGCAGCTTAGCGTCTGGGCAGGGGGCAGGAGATACGCAGTATTTT
TRBJ1-2	.	TRBV27	TRBD1	CASRGTGSGYTF	TGTGCCAGCAGAGGGACAGGGTCCGGCTACACCTTC
TRBJ2-1	many	TRBV6-5	.	CASSYSPGGPRFF	TGTGCCAGCAGTTACTCACCGGGGGGCCCCCGGTTCTTC
TRBJ2-1	.	TRBV7-6	TRBD2	CASSLRTSGGHYNEQFF	TGTGCCAGCAGCTTACGGACTAGCGGGGGCCACTACAATGAGCAGTTCTTC
TRBJ1-1	.	TRBV6-5	.	CASSPWEGNTEAFF	TGTGCCAGCAGTCCGTGGGAGGGGAACACTGAAGCTTTCTTT
TRBJ2-3	.	TRBV4-1	TRBD2	CASSDSSTPGLAQYF	TGCGCCAGCAGTGATTCCTCAACTCCGGGACTAGCGCAGTATTTT
TRBJ1-1	.	TRBV7-2	.	CASSFGGNTEAFF	TGTGCCAGCAGCTTCGGGGGAAACACTGAAGCTTTCTTT
TRBJ2-7	.	TRBV5-6	.	CASSPKAIPYEQYF	TGTGCCAGCAGCCCGAAGGCGATCCCCTACGAGCAGTACTTC
TRBJ1-2	.	TRBV14	.	CASSQIFGLGGYTF	TGTGCCAGCAGCCAAATATTCGGTCTGGGAGGCTACACCTTC
TRBJ2-1	.	TRBV29-1	TRBD1	CSVERDRPYNEQFF	TGCAGCGTTGAACGGGACAGACCCTACAATGAGCAGTTCTTC
TRBJ2-2	once	TRBV18	TRBD1	CASYRDSNTGELFF	TGTGCCAGTTACCGGGACAGTAACACCGGGGAGCTGTTTTTT
TRBJ2-3	.	TRBV4-3	.	CASSQDSLGLGVARDTQYF	TGCGCCAGCAGCCAAGACAGTCTTGGTTTGGGGGTCGCCAGAGATACGCAGTATTTT
TRBJ2-5	.	TRBV7-9	TRBD1	CASSLGTGEETQYF	TGTGCCAGCAGCTTAGGGACAGGGGAAGAGACCCAGTACTTC
TRBJ2-7	.	TRBV19	TRBD2	CASKAGRSYEQYF	TGTGCCAGTAAAGCGGGACGCTCCTACGAGCAGTACTTC
TRBJ2-2	.	TRBV13	TRBD1	CASNAQGARRSGELFF	TGTGCCAGCAACGCCCAGGGGGCCCGGCGTTCCGGGGAGCTGTTTTTT
TRBJ2-3	.	TRBV29-1	TRBD2	CSVDPTSGSGNTQYF	TGCAGCGTGGATCCCACTAGCGGGTCCGGGAATACGCAGTATTTT
TRBJ2-7	.	TRBV19	TRBD1	CASSASYGTGTYEQYF	TGTGCCAGTAGTGCATCTTACGGGACAGGGACCTACGAGCAGTACTTC
TRBJ1-2	.	TRBV5-4	.	CASSLWIELSNYGYTF	TGTGCCAGCAGCTTATGGATAGAACTGTCTAACTATGGCTACACCTTC
TRBJ1-2	.	TRBV7-9	.	CASSLGARNLNGYTF	TGTGCCAGCAGCTTAGGGGCCAGGAACTTGAATGGCTACACCTTC
TRBJ1-3	.	TRBV5-1	.	CASRGGGNTIYF	TGCGCCAGCAGAGGGGGGGGAAACACCATATATTTT
TRBJ1-2	.	TRBV5-5	TRBD1	CASSLGRTGIPANYGYTF	TGTGCCAGCAGCTTGGGACGGACAGGGATCCCAGCTAACTATGGCTACACCTTC
TRBJ1-4	.	TRBV9	.	CASSDCEKLFF	TGTGCCAGCAGCGATTGTGAAAAACTGTTTTTT
TRBJ1-2	.	TRBV5-1	.	CASSVLPGSDYGYTF	TGCGCCAGCAGCGTCTTACCCGGGTCAGACTATGGCTACACCTTC
TRBJ2-7	.	TRBV19	.	CASSRPGVYEQYF	TGTGCCAGTAGCCGCCCCGGTGTCTACGAGCAGTACTTC
TRBJ2-7	.	TRBV11-2	.	CASRGPGENEQYF	TGTGCCTCGAGAGGGCCCGGGGAGAACGAGCAGTACTTC
TRBJ2-4	.	TRBV13	TRBD2	CASSLGLAGGGGIQYF	TGTGCCAGCAGCCTGGGACTAGCGGGAGGAGGGGGCATTCAGTACTTC